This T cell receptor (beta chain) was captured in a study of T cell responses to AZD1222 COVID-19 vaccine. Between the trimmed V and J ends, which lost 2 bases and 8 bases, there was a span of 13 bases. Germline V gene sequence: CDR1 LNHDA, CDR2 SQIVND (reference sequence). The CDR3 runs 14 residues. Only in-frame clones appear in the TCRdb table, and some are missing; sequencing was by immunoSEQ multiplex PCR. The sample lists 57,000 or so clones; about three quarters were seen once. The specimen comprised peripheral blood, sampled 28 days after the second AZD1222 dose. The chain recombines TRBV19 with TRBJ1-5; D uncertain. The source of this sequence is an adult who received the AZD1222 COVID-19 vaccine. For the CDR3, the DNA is TGTGCCAGTAGTATAAGCGACGGCCAGGAGCCCCAGCATTTT. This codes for CASSISDGQEPQHF.